The 31 T cell receptor beta chains below all came from one sample that was sequenced in a study of T-cell memory formation after mild COVID-19. TCRdb analysed the 5' RACE reads with MiXCR anew, one entry per CDR3 protein. The sample carries tens of thousands of distinct CDR3 sequences, around 14% recorded once. Sequencing input: PBMCs or a T cell subset sorted from them (not recorded which). Every receptor here comes from an adult woman who had mild COVID-19 (a few samples of this study predate the infection). Cell type and time point are not known.

This rearrangement joins TRBV12-3 or TRBV12-4 to TRBJ1-3; D unresolved. This CDR3 has 17 residues. Trimming pared 1 base from V and 0 bases from J, leaving 13 bases between. The CDR3 nucleotides are TGTGCCAGCAGTTTAGGGGGTCACCTGTTCTCTGGAAACACCATATATTTT. It encodes CASSLGGHLFSGNTIYF.

This clonotype was counted only a few times. The chain couples TRBV4-3 to TRBJ1-2; the D is unclear. The CDR3 length is 15 residues. Germline V gene sequence: CDR1 LGHNA, CDR2 YSLEER. Trimming stripped 0 bases from V and 8 bases from J, with 16 bases between. DNA of the CDR3: TGCGCCAGCAGCCAAGATCAAACCTGGACGGACGGCTACACCTTC. It encodes CASSQDQTWTDGYTF.

This clonotype was counted only a few times. This chain connects TRBV11-2 to TRBJ2-3, with D possibly being TRBD2 (5 bases). V dropped 0 bases and J dropped 0 bases, with 10 bases sitting between them. Germline V gene lookup returns CDR1 SGHAT and CDR2 FQNNGV. The CDR3 contains 16 residues. Here the CDR3 reads CASSLDWEISTDTQYF. The CDR3 nucleotides read TGTGCCAGCAGCTTAGATTGGGAGATTAGCACAGATACGCAGTATTTT.

This clonotype occurred a few times. The chain recombines TRBV7-3 with TRBJ2-1; D unresolved. Germline-derived CDR1 and CDR2 are SGHTA and FQGTGA. Trimming shortened V by 2 bases and J by 3 bases, and 8 bases separated the two germline ends. The CDR3 runs to 14 residues. The DNA of the CDR3 is TGTGCCAGCAGCTTATGGGCTAGCTACAATGAGCAGTTCTTC. Its protein is CASSLWASYNEQFF.

Here the CDR3 reads CASSSPGQGASYEQYF. The CDR3 nucleotides read TGTGCCAGCAGCTCCCCGGGACAGGGGGCCTCCTACGAGCAGTACTTC. V and J are TRBV5-6 and TRBJ2-7; 12 bases are shared with TRBD1. Germline CDR1 SGHDT, CDR2 YYEEEE. The ends lost 3 bases at V and 0 bases at J; junction bases unmatched: 4. CDR3 length equals 16 residues.

The chain recombines TRBV28 with TRBJ2-5; the D gene is possibly TRBD2 (6 bases). Germline assignment: CDR1 MDHEN and CDR2 SYDVKM. The V end lost 5 bases, the J end lost 1 base, and 20 bases lay between the germline ends. The CDR3 is 17 residues long. CDR3 sequence: CASSVGLGPSLQETQYF. CDR3 in DNA: TGTGCCAGCAGTGTGGGACTTGGACCGTCCCTCCAAGAGACCCAGTACTTC. The whole variable domain, filled in from reference TRBV28 and TRBJ2-5, reads DVKVTQSSRYLVKRTGEKVFLECVQDMDHENMFWYRQDPGLGLRLIYFSYDVKMKEKGDIPEGYSVSREKKERFSLILESASTNQTSMYLCASSVGLGPSLQETQYFGPGTRLLVL.

The CDR3 coding sequence is TGCAGTGCGAAGGGGGCCAACTCTGGAAACACCATATATTTT. The encoded protein is CSAKGANSGNTIYF. V and J are TRBV20-1 and TRBJ1-3, with 7 positions matching TRBD1. The junction had 5 bases not matched to a gene; V was cut back by 6 bases and J by 0 bases. CDR3 size: 14 residues. CDR1 and CDR2 from the germline V gene are DFQATT and SNEGSKA (reference sequence).

This clonotype has a count of ten or more. The rearrangement joins TRBV12-3 or TRBV12-4 to TRBJ2-3, with D perhaps TRBD1 (6 bases). Trimming cost V 4 bases and J 1 base, with 12 bases left between them. The CDR3 is 15 residues long. The CDR3 sequence: CASSSGVPGTDTQYF. CDR3 bases: TGTGCCAGCAGTTCAGGGGTCCCTGGCACAGATACGCAGTATTTT.

This clonotype has only a few counts. This chain connects TRBV4-1 to TRBJ2-7; 10 bases are a match to TRBD1. Looked up from germline, CDR1 is MGHRA and CDR2 is YSYEKL. V was pared by 6 bases and J by 1 base, with 3 bases of the junction left unmatched. The length of the CDR3 is 14 residues. The CDR3 spells CASRADRGSYEQYF. In DNA form, the CDR3 reads TGCGCCAGCAGAGCGGACAGGGGGTCCTACGAGCAGTACTTC.

The chain recombines TRBV6-2 or TRBV6-3 with TRBJ2-7; 9 positions agree with TRBD2. Germline CDR1 is MNHEY and CDR2 is SVGEGT. This CDR3 is built from 13 residues. J lost 3 bases, V lost 4 bases, and 1 base had no gene match. CDR3 protein: CASSLTSGYEQYF. CDR3 coding DNA: TGTGCCAGCAGTTTGACTAGCGGCTACGAGCAGTACTTC.

This clonotype came up a few times. The chain joins TRBV6-5 to TRBJ2-7, with 7 bases that match TRBD1. CDR3 size: 15 residues. The germline V gene encodes CDR1 MNHEY and CDR2 SVGAGI. V lost 2 bases and J lost 0; bases outside the gene matches: 4. The CDR3 sequence: CASSYMAGGSYEQYF. The CDR3 nucleotides are TGTGCCAGCAGTTACATGGCAGGGGGCTCCTACGAGCAGTACTTC.

The rearrangement links TRBV7-6 to TRBJ2-7; TRBD1 agrees at 8 bases. The germline V gene encodes CDR1 SGHVS and CDR2 FNYEAQ. This CDR3 is built from 14 residues. The V and J ends lost 5 bases and 2 bases, in that order; junction bases with no gene match: 5. CDR3 coding DNA: TGTGCCAGCAGCCCCGGACAGGGTCCCTACGAGCAGTACTTC. This translates into CASSPGQGPYEQYF.

This chain connects TRBV3-1 to TRBJ2-5; possibly TRBD2 for D (6 bases). The CDR3 is 16 amino acids. Trimming removed 4 bases from V and 1 base from J, with 16 bases in between. CDR1 and CDR2 from the germline V gene are LGHDT and YNNKEL (reference sequence). CDR3 amino acids: CASSLLEAGSQETQYF. CDR3 coding DNA: TGTGCCAGCAGCCTCTTAGAGGCGGGGAGCCAAGAGACCCAGTACTTC.

V is TRBV7-9 and J is TRBJ2-7; no clear D gene. The CDR3 is 15 amino acids. Trimming cost V 2 bases and J 0 bases, with 11 bases left between them. CDR1 is SEHNR and CDR2 is FQNEAQ in the germline V gene (reference sequence). Here the CDR3 DNA reads TGTGCCAGCAGCTTAAAGGCGGAGAGCTCCTACGAGCAGTACTTC. This translates into CASSLKAESSYEQYF. Drawing the rest from reference TRBV7-9 and TRBJ2-7, the complete variable domain is DTGVSQNPRHKITKRGQNVTFRCDPISEHNRLYWYRQTLGQGPEFLTYFQNEAQLEKSRLLSDRFSAERPKGSFSTLEIQRTEQGDSAMYLCASSLKAESSYEQYFGPGTRLTVT.

This clonotype was recorded a few times. The rearrangement uses TRBV4-3 and TRBJ2-2; 7 bases agree with TRBD2. The germline V gene encodes CDR1 LGHNA and CDR2 YSLEER. The CDR3 consists of 16 residues. The J segment lost 2 bases and the V segment lost 0 bases, leaving 3 bases of the junction unmatched. CDR3 protein: CASSQELAFNTGELFF. As DNA, the CDR3 is TGCGCCAGCAGCCAAGAACTAGCGTTTAACACCGGGGAGCTGTTTTTT.

This clonotype was observed a handful of times. The chain employs TRBV12-3 or TRBV12-4 and TRBJ1-5; D is unclear. V lost 4 bases and J 5 bases, leaving 15 bases between the germline ends. The CDR3 has 15 amino acids. CDR3 residues: CASSSSQDPYQPQHF. CDR3 nucleotide sequence: TGTGCCAGCAGTTCGAGCCAGGACCCCTATCAGCCCCAGCATTTT.

The table lists this clonotype with a few counts. The CDR3 bases are TGTGCCAGCAGCGCCAGCGGGGGCAAGTACGAGCAGTACTTC. Amino acids: CASSASGGKYEQYF. The chain links TRBV7-3 to TRBJ2-7; 8 nucleotides align to TRBD2. The V segment lost 5 bases and the J segment 4 bases; nucleotides outside the gene matches: 7. Germline V lookup: CDR1 SGHTA, CDR2 FQGTGA. This CDR3 has 14 amino acids.

The chain links TRBV27 to TRBJ2-1; D gene unclear. The germline gives CDR1 MNHEY, CDR2 SMNVEV (reference sequence). CDR3 length: 13 residues. V was cut by 2 bases and J by 6 bases, with 8 bases left in between. The CDR3 coding sequence is TGTGCCAGCAGTTTAAGTGTACGCAATGAGCAGTTCTTC. It codes for CASSLSVRNEQFF.

A few counts support this clonotype. J is TRBJ1-1 and V is TRBV29-1, with D possibly matching TRBD1 (5 bases). The CDR3 consists of 14 residues. V lost 6 bases to trimming and J lost 6 bases, with 20 bases between them. Germline CDR1 is SQVTM and CDR2 is ANQGSEA. Here the CDR3 DNA reads TGCAGCGTCGATGCCCCGGGACGAATCTCTGAAGCTTTCTTT. Amino acid sequence: CSVDAPGRISEAFF. Full variable domain (outside the CDR3, taken from reference TRBV29-1 and TRBJ1-1): SAVISQKPSRDICQRGTSLTIQCQVDSQVTMMFWYRQQPGQSLTLIATANQGSEATYESGFVIDKFPISRPNLTFSTLTVSNMSPEDSSIYLCSVDAPGRISEAFFGQGTRLTVV.

This clonotype showed up just a few times. This chain connects TRBV6-5 to TRBJ2-2; 9 bases match TRBD1. The ends lost 6 bases at V and 7 bases at J; junction bases unmatched: 12. This CDR3 has 16 residues. The V gene's germline CDR1 is MNHEY and CDR2 SVGAGI. The CDR3 reads CASRLLYRGRNGELFF. The DNA of the CDR3 is TGTGCCAGCAGACTACTCTACAGGGGGCGAAACGGGGAGCTGTTTTTT.

This clonotype showed up just a few times. This chain joins TRBV6-2 or TRBV6-3 and TRBJ2-7; D not certain. V was cut by 6 bases and J by 3 bases, with 15 bases left in between. The CDR3 is made up of 14 amino acids. Germline V CDR1 and CDR2: MNHEY, SVGEGT. CDR3 nucleotides: TGTGCCAGCAGCAAATACTCGATGGGCTACGAGCAGTACTTC. Encoded protein: CASSKYSMGYEQYF.

The J gene is TRBJ2-3, the V gene TRBV4-1, with D unresolved. The CDR3 sequence is 14 residues long. Trimming removed 8 bases from V and 3 bases from J, with 15 bases in between. CDR1 and CDR2 from the germline V gene are MGHRA and YSYEKL. The CDR3 DNA is TGCGCCAGCGGGGTGGCAGGCCGAACAGATACGCAGTATTTT. Protein: CASGVAGRTDTQYF.

The J gene is TRBJ2-5, the V gene TRBV14; 9 bases agree with TRBD1. The germline CDR1 and CDR2 sequences are SGHDN and FVKESK. This CDR3 comprises 15 residues. After removal of 4 bases from V and 5 bases from J, the junction contained 8 bases not matched to a gene. CDR3 loop: CASSRRTGALETQYF. The CDR3 coding sequence is TGTGCCAGCAGCCGTCGGACAGGGGCATTGGAGACCCAGTACTTC.

This clonotype occurred a few times. The chain has TRBV11-1 and TRBJ1-1, with 8 bases identical to TRBD1. J gave up 3 bases and V 5 bases, and 8 bases lay outside the gene matches. The length of the CDR3 is 15 residues. From germline, CDR1 is SGHAT and CDR2 FQDESV (reference sequence). The CDR3 is CASSPRTGTDTEAFF. Written as DNA, the CDR3 is TGTGCCAGCAGCCCCCGGACAGGGACGGACACTGAAGCTTTCTTT.

The DNA of the CDR3 is TGTGCCAGCAGCCCCTATTCCGAGGCCATCTACAATGAGCAGTTCTTC. Its translation is CASSPYSEAIYNEQFF. The chain carries TRBV7-7 and TRBJ2-1, with D hard to call. The V gene lost 5 bases and the J gene lost 3 bases, with 17 bases spanning the gap. The CDR3 runs to 16 residues. Germline loops: CDR1 SSHAT, CDR2 FNYEAQ (reference sequence).

There are a few counts of this clonotype. This chain connects TRBV4-1 to TRBJ2-1; D gene ambiguous. V shed 4 bases and J shed 4 bases, with 8 bases lying between them. This CDR3 contains 13 residues. Germline assignment: CDR1 MGHRA and CDR2 YSYEKL. The CDR3 region is CASSPSDYNEQFF. The CDR3 DNA follows: TGCGCCAGCAGCCCCAGCGATTACAATGAGCAGTTCTTC.

Written as DNA, the CDR3 is TGTGCCAGCAGGTCCACAGGGGACGAGCAGTACTTC. Its translation is CASRSTGDEQYF. This chain links TRBV12-3 or TRBV12-4 with TRBJ2-7, with 7 bases identical to TRBD1. The CDR3 extends over 12 amino acids. The V gene end was trimmed by 6 bases and the J gene end by 5 bases; junction bases not matched to a gene: 4.

This chain joins TRBV9 and TRBJ2-1; 12 bases line up with TRBD2. The CDR3 covers 16 residues. The germline CDR1 and CDR2 sequences are SGDLS and YYNGEE. The V and J ends lost 3 bases and 5 bases, in that order; junction bases with no gene match: 6. The CDR3 coding sequence is TGTGCCAGCAGCGCAGGACTAGCGGGGAAACACAATGAGCAGTTCTTC. This translates into CASSAGLAGKHNEQFF.

The V call is TRBV11-2, the J call TRBJ2-7; no clear D gene. Germline loops: CDR1 SGHAT, CDR2 FQNNGV. The CDR3 consists of 16 residues. V lost 1 base to trimming and J lost 0 bases, with 13 bases between them. CDR3 region: CASSLGMAVSSYEQYF. The CDR3, as DNA: TGTGCCAGCAGCTTAGGTATGGCAGTGAGCTCCTACGAGCAGTACTTC.

The rearrangement links TRBV4-1 to TRBJ2-3, with 7 positions matching TRBD1. The CDR3 has 15 amino acids. The V segment lost 1 base and the J segment 1 base; nucleotides outside the gene matches: 2. The germline CDR1 and CDR2 sequences are MGHRA and YSYEKL. The CDR3 nucleotides read TGCGCCAGCAGCCAAGGGGGGACAGGCACAGATACGCAGTATTTT. This translates into CASSQGGTGTDTQYF.

This clonotype was seen a few times. CDR3 loop: CSATGGLSSYEQYF. CDR3 in DNA: TGCAGTGCCACTGGGGGCCTCAGCTCCTACGAGCAGTACTTC. The gene calls are TRBV20-1 and TRBJ2-7; D may be TRBD1 (6 bases). The CDR3 length is 14 residues. CDR1 and CDR2 from the germline V gene are DFQATT and SNEGSKA (reference sequence). V dropped 6 bases and J dropped 0 bases, with 15 bases sitting between them.